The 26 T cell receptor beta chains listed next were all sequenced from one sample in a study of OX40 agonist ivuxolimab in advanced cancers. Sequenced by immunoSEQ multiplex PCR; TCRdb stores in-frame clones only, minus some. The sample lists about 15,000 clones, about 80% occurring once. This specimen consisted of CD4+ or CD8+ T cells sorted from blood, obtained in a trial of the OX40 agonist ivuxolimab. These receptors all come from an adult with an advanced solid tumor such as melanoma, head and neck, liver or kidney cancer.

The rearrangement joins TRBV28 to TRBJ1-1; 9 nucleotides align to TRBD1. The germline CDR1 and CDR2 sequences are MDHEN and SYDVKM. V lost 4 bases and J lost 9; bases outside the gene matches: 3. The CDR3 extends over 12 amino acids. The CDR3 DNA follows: TGTGCCAGCAGTTGGACAGGGGCCCAAGCTTTCTTT. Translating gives CASSWTGAQAFF.

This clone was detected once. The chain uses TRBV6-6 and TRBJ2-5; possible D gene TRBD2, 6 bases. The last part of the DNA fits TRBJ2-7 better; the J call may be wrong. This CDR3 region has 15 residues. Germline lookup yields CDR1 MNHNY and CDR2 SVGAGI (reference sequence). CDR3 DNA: TGTGCCAGCAGAGGGGAGGATGTAAGGCCCCACGAGCAGTACTTC. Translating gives CASRGEDVRPHEQYF.

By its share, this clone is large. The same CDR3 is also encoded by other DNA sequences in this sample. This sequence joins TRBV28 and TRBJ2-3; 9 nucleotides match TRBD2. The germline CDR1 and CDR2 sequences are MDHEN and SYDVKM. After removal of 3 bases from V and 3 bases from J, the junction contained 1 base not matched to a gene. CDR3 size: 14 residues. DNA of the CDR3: TGTGCCAGCAGTTTCCTAGCGGGAACAGATACGCAGTATTTT. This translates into CASSFLAGTDTQYF.

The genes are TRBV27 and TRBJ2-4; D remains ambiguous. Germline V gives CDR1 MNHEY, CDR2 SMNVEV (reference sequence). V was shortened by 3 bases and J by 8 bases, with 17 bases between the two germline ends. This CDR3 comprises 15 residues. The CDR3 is CASSFLPAPVDIQYF. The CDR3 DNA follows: TGTGCCAGCAGTTTCCTACCTGCCCCGGTTGACATTCAGTACTTC.

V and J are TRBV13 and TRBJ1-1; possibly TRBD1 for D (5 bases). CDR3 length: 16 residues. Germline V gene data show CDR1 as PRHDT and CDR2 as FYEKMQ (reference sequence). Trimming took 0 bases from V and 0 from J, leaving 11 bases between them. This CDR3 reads CASSLGRAGMNTEAFF. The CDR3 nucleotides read TGTGCCAGCAGCTTAGGCCGAGCAGGGATGAACACTGAAGCTTTCTTT.

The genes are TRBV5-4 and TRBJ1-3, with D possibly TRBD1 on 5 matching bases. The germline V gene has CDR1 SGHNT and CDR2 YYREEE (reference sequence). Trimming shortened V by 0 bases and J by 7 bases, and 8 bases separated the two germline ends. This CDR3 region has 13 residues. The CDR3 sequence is CASSLGGWNTIYF. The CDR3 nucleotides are TGTGCCAGCAGCTTGGGGGGGTGGAACACCATATATTTT. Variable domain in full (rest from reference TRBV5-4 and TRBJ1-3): ETGVTQSPTHLIKTRGQQVTLRCSSQSGHNTVSWYQQALGQGPQFIFQYYREEENGRGNFPPRFSGLQFPNYSSELNVNALELDDSALYLCASSLGGWNTIYFGEGSWLTVV.

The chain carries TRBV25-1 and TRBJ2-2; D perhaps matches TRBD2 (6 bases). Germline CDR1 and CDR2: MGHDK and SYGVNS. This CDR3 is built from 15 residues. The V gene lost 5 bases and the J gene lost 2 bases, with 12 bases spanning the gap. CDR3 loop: CASSLGLYNTGELFF. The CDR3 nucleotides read TGTGCCAGCAGTCTAGGACTATATAACACCGGGGAGCTGTTTTTT.

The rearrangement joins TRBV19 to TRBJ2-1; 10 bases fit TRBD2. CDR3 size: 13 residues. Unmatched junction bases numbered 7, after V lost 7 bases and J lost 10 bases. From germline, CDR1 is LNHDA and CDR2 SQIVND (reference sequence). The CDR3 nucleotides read TGTGCCAGTACTACTAGCGGGGAGGGGGAGCAGTTCTTC. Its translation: CASTTSGEGEQFF.

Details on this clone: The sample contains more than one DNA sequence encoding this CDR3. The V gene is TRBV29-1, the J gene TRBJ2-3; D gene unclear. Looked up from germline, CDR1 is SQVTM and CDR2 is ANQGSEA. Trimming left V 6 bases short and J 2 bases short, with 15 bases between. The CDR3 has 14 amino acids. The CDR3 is CSVPVGGSTDTQYF. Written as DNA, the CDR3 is TGCAGCGTCCCAGTAGGTGGTTCCACAGATACGCAGTATTTT.

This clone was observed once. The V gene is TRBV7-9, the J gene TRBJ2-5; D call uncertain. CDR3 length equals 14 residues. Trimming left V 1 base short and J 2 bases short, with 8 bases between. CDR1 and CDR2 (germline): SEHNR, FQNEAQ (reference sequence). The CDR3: CASSLDLVQETQYF. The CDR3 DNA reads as TGTGCCAGCAGCTTAGACCTAGTGCAAGAGACCCAGTACTTC.

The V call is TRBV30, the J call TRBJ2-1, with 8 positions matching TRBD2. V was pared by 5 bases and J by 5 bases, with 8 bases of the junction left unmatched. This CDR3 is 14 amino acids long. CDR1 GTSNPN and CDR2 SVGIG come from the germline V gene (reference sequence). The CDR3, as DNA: TGTGCCTGGGCAACCCTAGCGGGCAACAATGAGCAGTTCTTC. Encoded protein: CAWATLAGNNEQFF.

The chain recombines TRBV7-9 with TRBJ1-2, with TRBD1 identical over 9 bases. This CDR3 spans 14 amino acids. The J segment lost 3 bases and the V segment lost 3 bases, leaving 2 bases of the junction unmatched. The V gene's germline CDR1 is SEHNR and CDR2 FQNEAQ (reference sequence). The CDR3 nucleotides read TGTGCCAGCAGCTTCACAGGGGGCGACTATGGCTACACCTTC. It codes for CASSFTGGDYGYTF.

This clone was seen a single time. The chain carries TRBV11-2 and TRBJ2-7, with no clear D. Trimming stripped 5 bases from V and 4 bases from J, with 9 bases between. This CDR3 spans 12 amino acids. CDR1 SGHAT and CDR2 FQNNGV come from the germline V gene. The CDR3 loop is CASSPQAYEQYF. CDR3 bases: TGTGCCAGCAGCCCCCAGGCATACGAGCAGTACTTC.

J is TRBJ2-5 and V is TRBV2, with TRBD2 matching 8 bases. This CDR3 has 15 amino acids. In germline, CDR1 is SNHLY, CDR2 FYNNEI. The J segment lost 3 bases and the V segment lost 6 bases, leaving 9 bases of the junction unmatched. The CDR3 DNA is TGTGCCAGCAGGGTCACCGGGACTAGTGAAGAGACCCAGTACTTC. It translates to CASRVTGTSEETQYF.

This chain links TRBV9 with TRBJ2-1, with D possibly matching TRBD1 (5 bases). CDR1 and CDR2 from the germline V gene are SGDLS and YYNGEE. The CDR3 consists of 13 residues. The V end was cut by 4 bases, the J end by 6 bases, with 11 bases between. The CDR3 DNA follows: TGTGCCAGCAGCCACCCAGGGTTCAATGAGCAGTTCTTC. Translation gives CASSHPGFNEQFF. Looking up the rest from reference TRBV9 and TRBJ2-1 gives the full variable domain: DSGVTQTPKHLITATGQRVTLRCSPRSGDLSVYWYQQSLDQGLQFLIQYYNGEERAKGNILERFSAQQFPDLHSELNLSSLELGDSALYFCASSHPGFNEQFFGPGTRLTVL.

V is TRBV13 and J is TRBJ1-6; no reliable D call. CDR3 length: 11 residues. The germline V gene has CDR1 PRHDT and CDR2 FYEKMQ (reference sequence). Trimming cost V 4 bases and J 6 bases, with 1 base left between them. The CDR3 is CASSSNSPLHF. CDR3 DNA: TGTGCCAGCAGCTCTAATTCACCCCTCCACTTT.

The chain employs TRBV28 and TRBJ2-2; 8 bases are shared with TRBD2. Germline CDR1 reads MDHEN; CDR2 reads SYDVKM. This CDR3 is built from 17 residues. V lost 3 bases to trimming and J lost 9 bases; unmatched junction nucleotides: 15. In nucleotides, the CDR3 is TGTGCCAGCAGTTTCCCCGGGACTAGGGTTTCCAGACGGGAGCTGTTTTTT. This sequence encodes CASSFPGTRVSRRELFF.

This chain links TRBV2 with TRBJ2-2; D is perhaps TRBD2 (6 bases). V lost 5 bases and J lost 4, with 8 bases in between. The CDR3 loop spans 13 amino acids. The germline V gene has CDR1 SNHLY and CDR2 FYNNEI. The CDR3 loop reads CASSRTITGELFF. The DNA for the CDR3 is TGTGCCAGCAGTAGGACTATCACCGGGGAGCTGTTTTTT.

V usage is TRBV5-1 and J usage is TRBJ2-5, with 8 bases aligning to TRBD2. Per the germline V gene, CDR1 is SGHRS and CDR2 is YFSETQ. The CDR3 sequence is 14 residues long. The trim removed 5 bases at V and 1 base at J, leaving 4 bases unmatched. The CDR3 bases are TGCGCCAGCAGGGAAGGACTAGCCCAAGAGACCCAGTACTTC. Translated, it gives CASREGLAQETQYF.

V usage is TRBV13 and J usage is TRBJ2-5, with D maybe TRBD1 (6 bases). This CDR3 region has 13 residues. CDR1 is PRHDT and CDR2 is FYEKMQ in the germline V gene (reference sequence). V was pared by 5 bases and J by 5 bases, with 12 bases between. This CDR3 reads CASSHRARETQYF. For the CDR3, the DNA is TGTGCCAGCAGCCACAGGGCCCGGGAGACCCAGTACTTC.

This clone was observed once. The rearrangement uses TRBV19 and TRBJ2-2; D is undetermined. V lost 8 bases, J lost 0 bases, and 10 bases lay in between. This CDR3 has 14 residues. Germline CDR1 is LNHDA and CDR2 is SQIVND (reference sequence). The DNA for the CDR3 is TGTGCCAGTGGCGGCGACTCGAACACCGGGGAGCTGTTTTTT. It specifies CASGGDSNTGELFF.

CDR3 in amino acids: CASSYILGTGELFF. In nucleotides, the CDR3 is TGCGCCAGCAGCTATATACTGGGCACCGGGGAGCTGTTTTTT. The rearrangement joins TRBV4-1 to TRBJ2-2; D not certain. CDR1 MGHRA and CDR2 YSYEKL come from the germline V gene. Trimming cost V 5 bases and J 4 bases, with 11 bases left between them. The CDR3 has 14 residues.

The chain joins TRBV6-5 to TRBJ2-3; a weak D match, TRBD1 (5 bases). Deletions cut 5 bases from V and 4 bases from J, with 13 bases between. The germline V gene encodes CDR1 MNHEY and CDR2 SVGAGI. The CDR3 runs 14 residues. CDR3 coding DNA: TGTGCCAGCAGTGACGCGACAGAAGCAGATACGCAGTATTTT. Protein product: CASSDATEADTQYF.

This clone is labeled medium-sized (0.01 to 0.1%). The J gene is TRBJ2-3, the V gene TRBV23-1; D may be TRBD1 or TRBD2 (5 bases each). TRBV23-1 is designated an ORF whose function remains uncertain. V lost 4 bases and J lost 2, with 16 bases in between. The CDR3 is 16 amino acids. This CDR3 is CASSPGDPGATDTQYF. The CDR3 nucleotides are TGCGCCAGCAGTCCCGGAGACCCCGGGGCCACAGATACGCAGTATTTT.

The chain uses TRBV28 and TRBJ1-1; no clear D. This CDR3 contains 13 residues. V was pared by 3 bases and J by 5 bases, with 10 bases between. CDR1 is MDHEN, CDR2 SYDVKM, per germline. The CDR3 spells CASSFAPGTEAFF. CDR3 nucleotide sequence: TGTGCCAGCAGTTTCGCCCCCGGGACTGAAGCTTTCTTT.

CDR3 sequence reads: CASSEVLAYEQYF. The CDR3 coding sequence is TGTGCCAGCAGTGAGGTACTAGCCTACGAGCAGTACTTC. This rearrangement joins TRBV2 to TRBJ2-7, with D possibly TRBD2 on 5 matching bases. Trimming shortened V by 3 bases and J by 2 bases, and 8 bases separated the two germline ends. The CDR3 loop spans 13 amino acids. Germline values: CDR1 SNHLY, CDR2 FYNNEI.